This T cell receptor (beta chain) was sequenced in a study of tumor and adjacent non-tumor tissue in lung cancer. Looking at the study overall: Stage I to III disease affected ten to eleven men and roughly 5 women aged about 31 to 76.

The template was RNA from unsorted bulk tissue. More than 3 cm separated this lung sample from the edge of the tumor. The study, taken as a whole, reports: Tumor repertoires had a smaller top 100 clone share than normal lung.

A modified ARM-PCR protocol with three rounds of nested PCR amplified TCRbeta. MiXCR, run by TCRdb on the multiplex PCR reads, gives a single entry per CDR3 protein. Of 80,000 to 100,000 distinct CDR3 sequences listed, 75% to 90% were seen once; the top ten hold more than 30%. The length of the CDR3 is 14 residues. Per the germline V gene, CDR1 is SEHNR and CDR2 is FQNEAQ (reference sequence). As for this clonotype: Its matching antigen is unknown. Germline is not matched at one junction end, which may reflect a read error.

The J gene is TRBJ2-7, the V gene TRBV7-9; TRBD1 matches at 9 bases. This sequence was found in a man in his sixties with small cell lung cancer. The sequenced sample consisted of distant non-tumor lung tissue. Here the CDR3 DNA reads TGTGCCGGCAGCTGTGGACAGGGGCTTAACGAGCAGTACTTC. Its translation: CAGSCGQGLNEQYF.